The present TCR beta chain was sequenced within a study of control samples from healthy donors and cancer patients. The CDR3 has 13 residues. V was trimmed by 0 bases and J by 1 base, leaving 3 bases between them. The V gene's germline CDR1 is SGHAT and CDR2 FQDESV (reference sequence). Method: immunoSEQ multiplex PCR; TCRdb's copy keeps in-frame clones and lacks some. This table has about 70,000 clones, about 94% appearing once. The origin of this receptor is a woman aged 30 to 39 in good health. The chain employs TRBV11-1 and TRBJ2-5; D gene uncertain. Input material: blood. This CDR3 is CASSLAPQETQYF. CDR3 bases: TGTGCCAGCAGCTTAGCGCCCCAAGAGACCCAGTACTTC.